This T cell receptor beta chain was observed in a study of response to subunit inactivated influenza vaccine. V was shortened by 2 bases and J by 2 bases, with 9 bases between the two germline ends. This CDR3 region has 14 residues. The germline V gene encodes CDR1 MNHEY and CDR2 SVGAGI. Concerning this clonotype itself: Its specificity is not known.

TCRdb ran MiXCR on the RT-PCR reads and lists one entry per CDR3 protein. This sample has around 490,000 distinct CDR3 sequences; about 8% occur once, and the top ten carry roughly 13%. Study outcomes and limitations: Authors proposed each seasonal influenza vaccination draws in few new T cells.

The source was PBMCs from blood, collected less than 30 months after vaccination. V and J are TRBV6-5 and TRBJ2-5; D perhaps matches TRBD2 (6 bases). The TCR originated in a man aged 50-75 years who received an inactivated influenza vaccine. The CDR3 sequence is CASSYRLEQETQYF. For the CDR3, the DNA is TGTGCCAGCAGTTACCGACTAGAACAAGAGACCCAGTACTTC.